The table lists the clone carrying this TCR beta chain with a count of one. Its antigen remains unknown. The junction differs from germline at one of its ends, possibly a read error. Measured with immunoSEQ multiplex PCR; TCRdb has only the in-frame clones, and not every one. Among fewer than 2,000 clones, 75% to 95% were seen once, and the ten largest hold over 4%. These data originate in a study of T cells and Merkel cell carcinoma outcomes. CDR1 SGHTA and CDR2 FQGTGA come from the germline V gene. The CDR3 runs to 13 residues. The study, taken as a whole, reports: In Merkel cell carcinoma, repertoire and T-cell density reportedly predicted outcomes.

Sample: tumor tissue from Merkel cell carcinoma. The chain links TRBV7-3 to TRBJ1-4; a weak D match, TRBD1 (5 bases). This sequence was found in a human donor with Merkel cell carcinoma. The CDR3 DNA sequence: TGTGCCAGCAGCCGGGACGGGAATGAAAAACTATTTTTT. It specifies CASSRDGNEKLFF.